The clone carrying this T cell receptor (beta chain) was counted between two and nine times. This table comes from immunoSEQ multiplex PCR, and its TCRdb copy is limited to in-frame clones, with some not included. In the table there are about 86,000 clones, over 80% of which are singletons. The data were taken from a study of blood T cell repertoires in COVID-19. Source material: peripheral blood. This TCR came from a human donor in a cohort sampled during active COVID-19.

CDR3 protein: CAQEGGKRELFF. The DNA for the CDR3 is TGTGCCCAGGAGGGCGGGAAGAGGGAGCTGTTTTTT. The chain combines TRBV30 with TRBJ2-2; the D gene is possibly TRBD2 (6 bases). The V and J ends lost 8 bases and 9 bases respectively, with 16 bases between them. This CDR3 region has 12 residues. Looked up from germline, CDR1 is GTSNPN and CDR2 is SVGIG (reference sequence).